This TCR beta chain was observed in a study of blood T cell repertoires in COVID-19 (TCRdb year 2020). Looking at the study overall: Samples from collaborators originated in the United States, Italy and Spain and spanned both the acute and convalescent phases of COVID-19. The material from the prospective study consisted of cDNA or gDNA derived from T cells, B-cell-depleted T cells, or PBMCs. The repertoires were released in a freely available public database meant as a resource for research on the immune response to SARS-CoV-2. HLA class I and class II types, where available, came from metadata supplied by the sample provider rather than from assay-based typing. Nearly every sample came with metadata listing a de-identified subject ID, COVID-19 status, age in years and sex. The dataset comprised deeply sampled blood TCRbeta repertoires from subjects exposed to, actively infected with, or recovered from COVID-19. Samples were obtained from the ongoing ImmuneRACE study (first 160 participants) and from about 1,300 subjects provided by 6 global collaborators. What the authors observed across the whole study: How much clinical and demographic metadata was included differed by source and by participant, and the metadata was provided uncurated.

The immunoSEQ Assay, a bias-controlled multiplex PCR, was used to amplify TCRbeta CDR3 regions from genomic DNA. In the source study's methods: The number of nucleated cells in each sample was estimated from the amplification of reference gene primers within the assay. To quantify the absolute abundance of each unique TCRbeta CDR3 rearrangement, sequence reads were collapsed and filtered. For each sample, productive Simpson clonality was calculated by taking the square root of Simpson's diversity index across productive rearrangements. What TCRdb holds here is the immuneACCESS table cut down to in-frame rearrangements. Part of the clones is not present; checked against another copy, under half of the missing clones reflect an unresolved V gene, and the others are unexplained. V, J and clone size are those of that table, while D and trimming were read from the DNA. The sample profile shows about 140,000 clones; about 83% of them were found once. The ten largest make up around 16% of the sample.

Concerning this clone: The clone's antigen remains unknown. Per-base qualities were not stored, and no clone one base away is much larger.

The collaborating institutions used their own protocols to collect whole blood in K2EDTA tubes. For TCRbeta analysis, collaborators shipped samples in one of three forms: frozen whole blood, isolated PBMCs, or DNA extracted from either of those sample types. V lost 0 bases and J lost 4 bases; the stretch between them is 7 bases long. The CDR3 runs 14 residues from the cysteine to the phenylalanine. Of the read, only the CDR3 DNA is kept; its 42 bases are in frame from base 1. Taken from the germline V gene, the CDR1 and CDR2 loops are SGHDT and YYEEEE. The chain was built from TRBV5-6 and TRBJ1-4, with no reliable assignment of the D segment. Material: peripheral blood. The clonotype comes from a man aged 50 or older with acute or convalescent COVID-19. At the DNA level, the sequence is TGTGCCAGCAGCTTGGGACTGAATAATGAAAAACTGTTTTTT. Its coded protein is CASSLGLNNEKLFF.